The 25 T cell receptor beta chains presented below share a single source sample, sequenced in a study of PD-L1 blockade in urothelial cancer. Data came from immunoSEQ multiplex PCR; TCRdb stores just in-frame clones and leaves some out. The sample has 20,000 to 30,000 clones, 70% to 90% seen once. The sequencing used PBMCs, collected around atezolizumab (anti-PD-L1) treatment. The receptors were sampled from a man in his fifties or sixties with urothelial cancer.

This chain joins TRBV28 and TRBJ2-1; 7 nucleotides agree with TRBD1. The CDR3 runs to 15 residues. CDR1 and CDR2 (germline): MDHEN, SYDVKM. J was trimmed by 3 bases and V by 6 bases; bases with no gene match: 8. The CDR3 nucleotides read TGTGCCAGCAGAGTGGGCTCAGGGGGCTACAATGAGCAGTTCTTC. Amino acids: CASRVGSGGYNEQFF.

This chain connects TRBV5-1 to TRBJ1-6, with 7 positions matching TRBD1. The germline gives CDR1 SGHRS, CDR2 YFSETQ. This CDR3 is 21 amino acids long. The V segment lost 5 bases and the J segment 1 base; nucleotides outside the gene matches: 21. Here the CDR3 reads CASRPHWTGVPGGSYNSPLHF. In DNA, the CDR3 is TGCGCCAGCAGACCACACTGGACAGGAGTGCCTGGGGGGTCCTATAATTCACCCCTCCACTTT.

The V gene is TRBV6-5, the J gene TRBJ2-3, with 8 nucleotides matching TRBD2. V lost 2 bases to trimming and J lost 5 bases; unmatched junction nucleotides: 3. This CDR3 is 14 amino acids long. Germline CDR1 is MNHEY and CDR2 is SVGAGI. The CDR3 region is CASSYTTSEDTQYF. In DNA form, the CDR3 reads TGTGCCAGCAGTTACACGACTAGCGAAGATACGCAGTATTTT.

The rearrangement links TRBV11-3 to TRBJ2-1; 8 nucleotides line up with TRBD2. The CDR3 extends over 17 amino acids. V trimming: 0 bases; J trimming: 2 bases; junction bases outside the gene matches: 6. The germline V gene encodes CDR1 SGHNT and CDR2 YENEEA. The CDR3 bases are TGTGCCAGCAGCTTAGATCGGGGGGGGGCTACCTACAATGAGCAGTTCTTC. It yields the protein CASSLDRGGATYNEQFF.

This clone was counted only a few times. V is TRBV6-1 and J is TRBJ2-2, with 8 bases fitting TRBD1. This CDR3 has 15 residues. Germline CDR1 and CDR2: MNHNS and SASEGT. Trimming removed 7 bases from V and 1 base from J; junction bases left unmatched: 5. DNA of the CDR3: TGTGCCAGCAAGACCAGGGGGCAGAACACCGGGGAGCTGTTTTTT. Encoded protein: CASKTRGQNTGELFF.

This clone is medium-sized within its sample. The V and J genes are TRBV7-6 and TRBJ2-7, with D maybe TRBD2 (6 bases). CDR1 is SGHVS and CDR2 is FNYEAQ in the germline V gene. V was trimmed by 5 bases and J by 5 bases, leaving 16 bases between them. This CDR3 region has 14 residues. The CDR3 is CASSPGGSGHEQYF. The CDR3 coding sequence is TGTGCCAGCAGCCCTGGCGGCAGCGGGCACGAGCAGTACTTC.

This rearrangement joins TRBV1 to TRBJ2-1; the table's D call of TRBD2 was not tested on the DNA. TRBV1 is a recognized pseudogene. The CDR3 extends over 17 amino acids. Written as DNA, the CDR3 is TGCACCAGCAGTCTCCCGCAGCGGGGCTGCTCCTACAATGAGCAGTTCTTC. Translation gives CTSSLPQRGCSYNEQFF.

V and J are TRBV7-6 and TRBJ2-5, with D possibly being TRBD2 (6 bases). The CDR3 has 15 amino acids. Germline V gene sequence: CDR1 SGHVS, CDR2 FNYEAQ. V gave up 2 bases and J gave up 5 bases, with 15 bases separating them. The DNA of the CDR3 is TGTGCCAGCAGCTTACCCGACGGGGGAAGGGAGACCCAGTACTTC. Protein product: CASSLPDGGRETQYF. The variable domain in full, completed from reference TRBV7-6 and TRBJ2-5, reads GAGVSQSPRYKVTKRGQDVALRCDPISGHVSLYWYRQALGQGPEFLTYFNYEAQQDKSGLPNDRFSAERPEGSISTLTIQRTEQRDSAMYRCASSLPDGGRETQYFGPGTRLLVL.

This chain connects TRBV6-5 to TRBJ2-7, with D possibly being TRBD1 (6 bases). This CDR3 comprises 12 residues. Germline CDR1 MNHEY, CDR2 SVGAGI. V gave up 5 bases and J gave up 6 bases, with 11 bases separating them. As DNA, the CDR3 is TGTGCCAGCAGTGCAGAAGGGGGCGAGCAGTACTTC. Amino acids: CASSAEGGEQYF.

This chain links TRBV30 with TRBJ1-1, with D hard to call. In germline, CDR1 is GTSNPN, CDR2 SVGIG (reference sequence). The germline V and J ends were trimmed by 5 bases and 2 bases, with 9 bases remaining between them. There are 12 residues in the CDR3. CDR3 sequence: CAWSYRNTEAFF. The CDR3 DNA follows: TGTGCCTGGTCCTATAGAAACACTGAAGCTTTCTTT.

V is TRBV15 and J is TRBJ1-5, with 7 bases that match TRBD1. The CDR3 covers 14 residues. The V gene end was trimmed by 5 bases and the J gene end by 4 bases; junction bases not matched to a gene: 5. Germline loops: CDR1 LNHNV, CDR2 YYDKDF (reference sequence). CDR3 sequence reads: CATSVRQGNQPQHF. CDR3 DNA: TGTGCCACCAGCGTCAGACAGGGAAATCAGCCCCAGCATTTT.

The rearrangement joins TRBV5-4 to TRBJ1-1; 7 bases align to TRBD1. After removal of 1 base from V and 0 bases from J, the junction contained 9 bases not matched to a gene. The CDR3 sequence is 17 residues long. Germline V gene data show CDR1 as SGHNT and CDR2 as YYREEE (reference sequence). The CDR3 spells CASSLPARQGLNTEAFF. Written as DNA, the CDR3 is TGTGCCAGCAGCTTGCCGGCCCGACAGGGTCTGAACACTGAAGCTTTCTTT.

The chain has TRBV30 and TRBJ1-5, with D tentatively TRBD1 (5 bases). The germline V gene has CDR1 GTSNPN and CDR2 SVGIG (reference sequence). V dropped 3 bases and J dropped 2 bases, with 20 bases sitting between them. The CDR3 runs to 17 residues. CDR3 DNA sequence: TGTGCCTGGAGGAGTAACGGGGGGAAGATGGGCAATCAGCCCCAGCATTTT. Encoded protein: CAWRSNGGKMGNQPQHF.

V is TRBV2 and J is TRBJ1-3, with 9 positions matching TRBD1. Germline assignment: CDR1 SNHLY and CDR2 FYNNEI. Trimming removed 0 bases from V and 4 bases from J; junction bases left unmatched: 13. This CDR3 comprises 19 residues. CDR3 protein: CASSEALLGTGRSGNTIYF. The CDR3 DNA reads as TGTGCCAGCAGTGAAGCGCTTCTCGGGACAGGGCGTTCGGGAAACACCATATATTTT.

The J gene is TRBJ2-7, the V gene TRBV7-2; D unresolved. The V and J ends lost 5 bases and 4 bases respectively, with 6 bases between them. This CDR3 is 11 amino acids long. Germline loops: CDR1 SGHTA, CDR2 FQGNSA. The CDR3 nucleotides read TGTGCCAGCAGCCCCCCTTACGAGCAGTACTTC. Amino acids: CASSPPYEQYF. Based on the CDR3 plus reference TRBV7-2 and TRBJ2-7, the full variable domain is GAGVSQSPSNKVTEKGKDVELRCDPISGHTALYWYRQSLGQGLEFLIYFQGNSAPDKSGLPSDRFSAERTGGSVSTLTIQRTQQEDSAVYLCASSPPYEQYFGPGTRLTVT.

The CDR3, as DNA: TGTGCCAGCAGTACCCGACAGGGGGCATCTGGGGCCAACGTCCTGACTTTC. Protein sequence: CASSTRQGASGANVLTF. The J gene is TRBJ2-6, the V gene TRBV28; 10 bases match TRBD1. The CDR3 runs to 17 residues. The V gene end was trimmed by 5 bases and the J gene end by 1 base; junction bases not matched to a gene: 5. Per germline, CDR1 MDHEN and CDR2 SYDVKM.

The rearrangement links TRBV5-6 to TRBJ1-4, with 7 bases identical to TRBD1. This CDR3 spans 15 amino acids. Germline V gene lookup returns CDR1 SGHDT and CDR2 YYEEEE. The ends lost 5 bases at V and 14 bases at J; junction bases unmatched: 18. CDR3 coding DNA: TGTGCCAGCAGGACGACAGGGACCACCTTATTTAGGCTGTTTTTT. Translation gives CASRTTGTTLFRLFF.

J is TRBJ2-4 and V is TRBV5-1; tentative D call: TRBD1 (6 bases). Trimming took off 6 bases at V and 14 bases at J, with 18 bases between the two ends. The germline gives CDR1 SGHRS, CDR2 YFSETQ. The CDR3 runs to 12 residues. DNA for the CDR3: TGCGCCAGCACCCACTCGTCAGGGGTAAAGTACTTC. This translates into CASTHSSGVKYF.

The chain couples TRBV21-1 to TRBJ1-5. TRBV21-1 counts as a pseudogene. The CDR3 contains 15 residues. The CDR3, as DNA: TGTGCCAGCAGCCCCCACGGAGGTAGCAATCAGCCCCAGCATTTT. It encodes CASSPHGGSNQPQHF.

This chain connects TRBV6-5 to TRBJ2-1; D call uncertain. Germline lookup yields CDR1 MNHEY and CDR2 SVGAGI. The CDR3 has 13 amino acids. V shed 6 bases and J shed 8 bases, with 14 bases lying between them. CDR3 sequence reads: CASRASAADEQFF. In DNA, the CDR3 is TGTGCCAGCAGGGCCTCCGCCGCTGATGAGCAGTTCTTC.

This chain joins TRBV13 and TRBJ1-2, with D tentatively TRBD1 (6 bases). CDR1 is PRHDT and CDR2 is FYEKMQ in the germline V gene (reference sequence). Trimming removed 1 base from V and 1 base from J, with 10 bases in between. This CDR3 spans 15 amino acids. CDR3 region: CASSLVQGSNYGYTF. The CDR3 coding sequence is TGTGCCAGCAGCTTAGTACAGGGAAGTAACTATGGCTACACCTTC.

The V gene is TRBV9, the J gene TRBJ1-3; D unresolved. Germline V CDR1 and CDR2: SGDLS, YYNGEE. V gave up 0 bases and J gave up 4 bases, with 8 bases separating them. This CDR3 is 14 amino acids long. The chain's CDR3 is CASSVGDGGNTIYF. DNA for the CDR3: TGTGCCAGCAGCGTAGGAGACGGGGGAAACACCATATATTTT.

The chain carries TRBV9 and TRBJ2-1; 9 positions match TRBD1. CDR1 and CDR2 (germline): SGDLS, YYNGEE. The CDR3 is 15 residues long. Germline trimming cut 4 bases from V and 7 bases from J; bases unmatched to any gene: 9. This CDR3 is CASSPQGGQGNEQFF. CDR3 sequence (DNA): TGTGCCAGCAGCCCCCAAGGAGGACAGGGGAATGAGCAGTTCTTC.

J is TRBJ1-3 and V is TRBV9, with a possible D match to TRBD1 (5 bases). V shed 4 bases and J shed 0 bases, with 14 bases lying between them. This CDR3 is 16 amino acids long. Germline V gene data show CDR1 as SGDLS and CDR2 as YYNGEE. The CDR3 coding sequence is TGTGCCAGCAGCCCAGGCGGACAATTCTCTGGAAACACCATATATTTT. It codes for CASSPGGQFSGNTIYF.

The rearrangement links TRBV18 to TRBJ1-6; 8 nucleotides align to TRBD1. Germline V gene data show CDR1 as KGHSH and CDR2 as LQKENI. The ends lost 3 bases at V and 8 bases at J; junction bases unmatched: 9. This CDR3 is 16 amino acids long. The chain's CDR3 is CASSPSGQAPYSPLHF. CDR3 sequence (DNA): TGTGCCAGCTCACCCTCGGGACAGGCCCCCTATTCACCCCTCCACTTT.